The 24 T cell receptor beta chains below all came from one sample that was sequenced in a study of blood T cells in healthy people across ages (dated by TCRdb to between 2014 and 2016). The library relied on 5' RACE. TCRdb shows the sequencer as Illumina HiSeq 2500. A second PCR of about 6 to 11 cycles was performed with a sample-barcoded 5' primer and a J-beta primer mix. TCRdb trimmed public reads at Q25 via fastp, called clones via MiXCR and kept in-frame beta chains. Under each unique CDR3 protein, matching rows form one entry showing the most common genes and DNA. Across this sample there are some 1.4 million distinct CDR3 sequences, with about 40% seen only once. 7% to 9% of the sample is held by the ten biggest clonotypes. Sample: blood. The receptors shown here come from a young woman in good health.

This clonotype was counted a few times. The chain combines TRBV4-1 with TRBJ2-1; 9 bases fit TRBD1. This CDR3 contains 17 residues. Germline-derived CDR1 and CDR2 are MGHRA and YSYEKL. V dropped 5 bases and J dropped 7; count of bases not matched to a gene: 15. The CDR3 here is CASSVNPTGGTGNEQFF. The CDR3 DNA reads as TGCGCCAGCAGCGTTAACCCAACAGGGGGCACAGGTAATGAGCAGTTCTTC.

V is TRBV4-1 and J is TRBJ2-2; 10 bases fit TRBD1. J gave up 6 bases and V 0 bases, and 4 bases lay outside the gene matches. CDR1 MGHRA and CDR2 YSYEKL come from the germline V gene. The CDR3 is 16 amino acids. In nucleotides, the CDR3 is TGCGCCAGCAGCCAAGACCGGGACAGGGGTGCCGGGGAGCTGTTTTTT. It specifies CASSQDRDRGAGELFF.

In this sample, this clonotype turned up a few times. This rearrangement joins TRBV6-1 to TRBJ2-6; 13 positions agree with TRBD2. The CDR3 runs to 18 residues. V was clipped by 6 bases and J by 0 bases; unmatched bases: 5. Germline CDR1 MNHNS, CDR2 SASEGT. CDR3 sequence reads: CASRLLAGGISGANVLTF. The CDR3, as DNA: TGTGCCAGCAGGCTACTAGCGGGGGGGATCTCTGGGGCCAACGTCCTGACTTTC.

The chain couples TRBV7-2 to TRBJ2-4; 11 nucleotides match TRBD1. V trimming: 5 bases; J trimming: 2 bases; junction bases outside the gene matches: 8. CDR1 is SGHTA, CDR2 FQGNSA, per germline. CDR3 length equals 17 residues. CDR3 amino acids: CASSVTRDRGTKNIQYF. In DNA, the CDR3 is TGTGCCAGCAGCGTCACCCGGGACAGGGGGACCAAAAACATTCAGTACTTC.

This sequence joins TRBV12-5 and TRBJ1-2; a weak D match, TRBD1 (6 bases). The CDR3 loop spans 15 amino acids. Germline V gives CDR1 LGHNT, CDR2 FRNRAP. The ends were cut back, 0 bases at V and 7 bases at J, with 15 bases in the middle. CDR3 in DNA: TGTGCTAGTGGTTTGGTACTGGGGGGCGTTTCTGGCTACACCTTC. It is translated as CASGLVLGGVSGYTF.

J is TRBJ2-3 and V is TRBV9; D may be TRBD2 (5 bases). The CDR3 spans 15 residues. The germline CDR1 and CDR2 sequences are SGDLS and YYNGEE. The ends were cut back, 3 bases at V and 4 bases at J, with 15 bases in the middle. Here the CDR3 reads CASSAEPGGSDTQYF. CDR3 coding DNA: TGTGCCAGCAGCGCCGAACCCGGCGGGTCAGATACGCAGTATTTT.

The V call is TRBV30, the J call TRBJ1-2; 7 bases map to TRBD1. The V gene end was trimmed by 3 bases and the J gene end by 6 bases; junction bases not matched to a gene: 10. CDR3 length equals 14 residues. CDR1 GTSNPN and CDR2 SVGIG come from the germline V gene (reference sequence). The CDR3, as DNA: TGTGCCTGGAGCCCGAGGACAGGATGGGATGGCTACACCTTC. This codes for CAWSPRTGWDGYTF.

This clonotype came up a few times. V is TRBV7-9 and J is TRBJ2-7, with unresolved D. The CDR3 loop spans 14 amino acids. V was trimmed by 3 bases and J by 2 bases, leaving 11 bases between them. Germline values: CDR1 SEHNR, CDR2 FQNEAQ (reference sequence). CDR3 sequence: CASSFGLTPYEQYF. The CDR3 nucleotides read TGTGCCAGCAGCTTCGGCCTCACCCCCTACGAGCAGTACTTC.

With respect to this clonotype: A junction boundary mismatches the germline segment, possibly from a read error. V and J are TRBV7-8 and TRBJ2-5; TRBD1 might be the D (6 bases). The CDR3 spans 15 residues. Germline V gene data show CDR1 as SGHVS and CDR2 as FQNEAQ. The CDR3 region is CANSLRAGQKETQYF. CDR3 sequence (DNA): TGTGCCAACAGCTTACGAGCTGGACAGAAAGAGACCCAGTACTTC.

For the CDR3, the DNA is TGCGCCAGCAGCTTGGGACTAGCGGGCCCTTCCTACAATGAGCAGTACTTC. Protein sequence: CASSLGLAGPSYNEQYF. This sequence joins TRBV5-1 and TRBJ2-1; 10 positions match TRBD2. The DNA end is more similar to TRBJ2-7, so the J call may be wrong. The germline CDR1 and CDR2 sequences are SGHRS and YFSETQ. CDR3 length: 17 amino acids.

Concerning this clonotype itself: One end of the junction varies from germline; a read error may be responsible. V and J are TRBV20-1 and TRBJ2-3; D call uncertain. Looked up from germline, CDR1 is DFQATT and CDR2 is SNEGSKA (reference sequence). This CDR3 region has 14 residues. CDR3 sequence (DNA): TGCAGTGCTAGAGATGTCGATAACACAGCTACGCAGTATTTT. It codes for CSARDVDNTATQYF.

This clonotype has just a few counts. This chain uses TRBV2 with TRBJ2-5; a weak D match, TRBD1 (6 bases). The V end was cut by 1 base, the J end by 4 bases, with 16 bases between. Germline lookup yields CDR1 SNHLY and CDR2 FYNNEI. The CDR3 covers 16 residues. The CDR3 protein is CASSEGGTTGIETQYF. In nucleotides, the CDR3 is TGTGCCAGCAGTGAAGGAGGGACCACAGGGATAGAGACCCAGTACTTC.

V and J are TRBV24-1 and TRBJ2-3, with 8 nucleotides matching TRBD1. Germline V gene lookup returns CDR1 KGHDR and CDR2 SFDVKD. The CDR3 has 17 residues. Trimming removed 6 bases from V and 4 bases from J; junction bases left unmatched: 14. CDR3: CATSTYTGRGHSDTQYF. CDR3 coding DNA: TGTGCCACCAGTACTTATACGGGCAGGGGGCATTCAGATACGCAGTATTTT.

This clonotype has just a few counts. The V and J genes are TRBV12-3 or TRBV12-4 and TRBJ1-5; a possible D gene is TRBD1 (5 bases). The CDR3 totals 12 residues. V was shortened by 7 bases and J by 3 bases, with 7 bases between the two germline ends. The CDR3 spells CASKGDNQPQHF. CDR3 nucleotide sequence: TGTGCCAGCAAAGGGGACAATCAGCCCCAGCATTTT.

This clonotype was detected only a few times. The CDR3: CASRPSGGLEQYF. In nucleotides, the CDR3 is TGTGCCAGCAGGCCCTCCGGAGGACTCGAGCAGTACTTC. The rearrangement links TRBV12-3 or TRBV12-4 to TRBJ2-5; TRBD2 might be the D (5 bases). The DNA end is more similar to TRBJ2-7, so the J call may be wrong. CDR3 length equals 13 residues.

This clonotype has just a few counts. The rearrangement uses TRBV21-1 and TRBJ1-1; no check of the table's D call, TRBD1, against the DNA was made. TRBV21-1 is given as a pseudogene. This CDR3 has 15 residues. The CDR3 DNA reads as TGTGCCAGCAGCACGGACAGGGGGCGAGACACTGAAGCTTTCTTT. This encodes CASSTDRGRDTEAFF.

The rearrangement joins TRBV3-1 to TRBJ1-2; 7 bases are shared with TRBD1. This CDR3 contains 16 residues. The V gene end was trimmed by 4 bases and the J gene end by 2 bases; junction bases not matched to a gene: 10. Germline loops: CDR1 LGHDT, CDR2 YNNKEL (reference sequence). The CDR3 here is CASSLTGAHLNYGYTF. CDR3 sequence (DNA): TGTGCCAGCAGCCTAACAGGGGCCCACCTGAACTATGGCTACACCTTC.

This clonotype was detected a few times. This chain joins TRBV27 and TRBJ1-6; the match to TRBD1 covers 7 bases. The germline gives CDR1 MNHEY, CDR2 SMNVEV (reference sequence). Trimming at V came to 7 bases and at J to 3 bases, leaving 3 bases not matched to a gene. The CDR3 totals 14 residues. As DNA, the CDR3 is TGTGCCAGCAACAGGGGTGGCTATAATTCACCCCTCCACTTT. It translates to CASNRGGYNSPLHF.

This chain connects TRBV20-1 to TRBJ2-5; 11 positions match TRBD2. There are 17 residues in the CDR3. CDR1 DFQATT and CDR2 SNEGSKA come from the germline V gene (reference sequence). Unmatched junction bases numbered 9, after V lost 2 bases and J lost 1 base. CDR3 loop: CSARILAGAGIQETQYF. The CDR3 bases are TGCAGTGCTAGAATACTAGCGGGAGCGGGGATCCAAGAGACCCAGTACTTC.

This clonotype was seen a few times. The chain combines TRBV7-4 with TRBJ2-5; TRBD1 matches 7 bases. In germline, CDR1 is SGHVT, CDR2 SQSDAQ. Trimming at V came to 1 base and at J to 4 bases, leaving 6 bases not matched to a gene. The CDR3 spans 15 residues. CDR3 amino acids: CASSLDPRGRETQYF. CDR3 coding DNA: TGTGCCAGCAGCTTAGATCCCAGGGGGAGAGAGACCCAGTACTTC.

The sample holds a few counts of this clonotype. The V and J genes are TRBV10-2 and TRBJ1-1, with 7 bases aligning to TRBD1. Germline assignment: CDR1 WSHSY and CDR2 SAAADI. The CDR3 has 14 residues. Germline trimming cut 6 bases from V and 7 bases from J; bases unmatched to any gene: 11. Here the CDR3 DNA reads TGCGCCAGCAGGCCCCCGGGACAGCTTCTTGAAGCTTTCTTT. Its translation: CASRPPGQLLEAFF.

The genes are TRBV27 and TRBJ2-5; 8 bases align to TRBD2. The CDR3 sequence is 16 residues long. Germline V gene lookup returns CDR1 MNHEY and CDR2 SMNVEV (reference sequence). J was trimmed by 5 bases and V by 8 bases; bases with no gene match: 16. CDR3 loop: CASQPGGTSVRETQYF. CDR3 sequence (DNA): TGTGCCAGCCAACCAGGCGGGACTAGTGTTCGGGAGACCCAGTACTTC.

A single count supports this clonotype. The rearrangement uses TRBV5-1 and TRBJ2-2; D not certain. This CDR3 spans 14 amino acids. V gave up 1 base and J gave up 6 bases, with 10 bases separating them. Germline values: CDR1 SGHRS, CDR2 YFSETQ. This CDR3 is CASSLHGGAGELFF. CDR3 DNA: TGCGCCAGCAGCTTGCACGGCGGCGCCGGGGAGCTGTTTTTT.

This clonotype was seen once. The chain carries TRBV5-1 and TRBJ1-2; a possible D gene is TRBD1 (6 bases). V was trimmed by 4 bases and J by 2 bases, leaving 12 bases between them. Germline CDR1 reads SGHRS; CDR2 reads YFSETQ. This CDR3 is built from 14 residues. The CDR3: CASSQDQGNYGYTF. CDR3 DNA sequence: TGCGCCAGCAGCCAAGACCAGGGGAACTATGGCTACACCTTC.